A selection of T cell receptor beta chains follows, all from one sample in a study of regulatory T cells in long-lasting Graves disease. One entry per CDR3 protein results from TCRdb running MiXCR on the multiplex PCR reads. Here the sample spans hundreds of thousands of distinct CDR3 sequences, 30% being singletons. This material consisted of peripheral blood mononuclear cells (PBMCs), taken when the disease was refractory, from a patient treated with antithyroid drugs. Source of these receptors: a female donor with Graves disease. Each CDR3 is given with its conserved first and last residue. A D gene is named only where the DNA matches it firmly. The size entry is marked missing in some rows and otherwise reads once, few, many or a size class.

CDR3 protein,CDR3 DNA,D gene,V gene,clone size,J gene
CASGLANTGELFF,TGTGCCAGCGGGCTAGCGAACACCGGGGAGCTGTTTTTT,.,TRBV6-2/TRBV6-3,.,TRBJ2-2
CAGSFNRGYTF,TGTGCCGGCAGCTTTAACCGGGGCTACACCTTC,.,TRBV7-2,once,TRBJ1-2
CASSADHRGNTEAFF,TGTGCCAGCAGCGCCGATCACAGGGGAAACACTGAAGCTTTCTTT,TRBD1,TRBV11-2,.,TRBJ1-1
CASSRNQETQYF,TGTGCCAGCAGCCGCAACCAAGAGACCCAGTACTTC,.,TRBV18,many,TRBJ2-5
CASSTGEHSNQPQHF,TGCGCCAGCAGCACGGGGGAGCATAGCAATCAGCCCCAGCATTTT,.,TRBV5-1,.,TRBJ1-5
CASSLSKVRETQYF,TGTGCCAGCAGTTTATCGAAGGTACGAGAGACCCAGTACTTC,.,TRBV28,.,TRBJ2-5
CASSSPTVSRTEAFF,TGTGCCAGCAGTTCCCCGACAGTGTCGCGCACTGAAGCTTTCTTT,.,TRBV6-9,few,TRBJ1-1
CSARLVQLGILNTEAFF,TGCAGTGCTAGACTTGTGCAGTTAGGGATTCTGAACACTGAAGCTTTCTTT,.,TRBV20-1,few,TRBJ1-1
CAITQDREYNEQFF,TGTGCCATCACCCAGGACAGGGAGTACAATGAGCAGTTCTTC,TRBD1,TRBV10-3,few,TRBJ2-1
CASSLSRHRSSYEQYF,TGTGCCAGCAGTTTATCCCGACACCGTTCCTCCTACGAGCAGTACTTC,.,TRBV28,many,TRBJ2-7
CSAWTPPYGYTF,TGCAGTGCATGGACACCCCCCTATGGCTACACCTTC,.,TRBV20-1,few,TRBJ1-2
CSARIGMNYGYTF,TGCAGTGCTAGGATCGGGATGAACTATGGCTACACCTTC,.,TRBV20-1,.,TRBJ1-2
CASTLAGGPWEQYF,TGTGCCAGCACGTTAGCGGGAGGGCCGTGGGAGCAGTACTTC,TRBD2,TRBV28,few,TRBJ2-7
CSAREPLRQRGTDTQYF,TGCAGTGCTAGAGAACCCCTCCGACAGAGAGGCACAGATACGCAGTATTTT,.,TRBV20-1,.,TRBJ2-3
CASSVRGGTGELFF,TGTGCCAGCAGCGTTCGGGGAGGCACCGGGGAGCTGTTTTTT,.,TRBV9,.,TRBJ2-2
CASSHRTFDYGYTF,TGCGCCAGCAGCCACCGGACATTTGACTATGGCTACACCTTC,.,TRBV4-1,.,TRBJ1-2
CASNVESNTEAFF,TGTGCCAGTAACGTGGAATCGAACACTGAAGCTTTCTTT,.,TRBV19,.,TRBJ1-1
CSARDLTVSSPLHF,TGCAGTGCTAGAGATCTAACAGTTAGCTCACCCCTCCACTTT,.,TRBV20-1,.,TRBJ1-6
CASRQGLGGNTIYF,TGTGCCAGCCGTCAGGGGCTCGGAGGAAACACCATATATTTT,.,TRBV5-5,.,TRBJ1-3
CASSSGLFTDTQYF,TGCGCCAGCAGCTCCGGACTTTTCACAGATACGCAGTATTTT,.,TRBV5-1,.,TRBJ2-3
CASSYHPGTNNTEAFF,TGTGCCAGCAGCTACCATCCCGGGACAAACAACACTGAAGCTTTCTTT,.,TRBV7-9,.,TRBJ1-1
CASSLGTVNYGYTF,TGTGCCAGCAGCCTAGGGACGGTTAACTATGGCTACACCTTC,.,TRBV12-3/TRBV12-4,many,TRBJ1-2
CASSNTPGPQHF,TGTGCCAGCAGCAATACCCCCGGGCCCCAGCATTTT,.,TRBV12-3/TRBV12-4,.,TRBJ1-5
CASSEVGGPPFTEAFF,TGTGCCAGCAGTGAAGTCGGGGGACCCCCGTTCACTGAAGCTTTCTTT,.,TRBV6-1,many,TRBJ1-1
CASSEGASGRPTDTQYF,TGTGCCAGCAGTGAAGGGGCTAGCGGGAGGCCCACAGATACGCAGTATTTT,TRBD2,TRBV6-2/TRBV6-3,.,TRBJ2-3
CASSYLGGPTGELFF,TGTGCCAGCAGTTACCTCGGCGGGCCCACCGGGGAGCTGTTTTTT,.,TRBV6-5,.,TRBJ2-2